Shown below are 23 T cell receptor beta chains from a single sample sequenced in a study of CD8 T cells in ankylosing spondylitis. TCRdb reprocessed the 5' RACE reads via MiXCR and lists one record per CDR3 protein. The table lists around 100,000 distinct CDR3 sequences, around 24% of them singletons. The sequenced sample was synovial fluid, either unsorted or a sorted T cell fraction (not recorded which). The receptors were sampled from a male donor with ankylosing spondylitis.

This clonotype was seen just once. This sequence joins TRBV13 and TRBJ2-3; 8 bases agree with TRBD2. V trimming: 4 bases; J trimming: 0 bases; junction bases outside the gene matches: 3. The CDR3 extends over 15 amino acids. The germline V gene encodes CDR1 PRHDT and CDR2 FYEKMQ (reference sequence). The CDR3, as DNA: TGTGCCAGCAGCTCTCCTAGCGGGAGCACAGATACGCAGTATTTT. Amino acids: CASSSPSGSTDTQYF. The full variable domain, its missing parts supplied by reference TRBV13 and TRBJ2-3, is AAGVIQSPRHLIKEKRETATLKCYPIPRHDTVYWYQQGPGQDPQFLISFYEKMQSDKGSIPDRFSAQQFSDYHSELNMSSLELGDSALYFCASSSPSGSTDTQYFGPGTRLTVL.

This clonotype was picked up many times. V usage is TRBV6-1 and J usage is TRBJ2-7; 12 positions match TRBD2. The J segment lost 7 bases and the V segment lost 6 bases, leaving 10 bases of the junction unmatched. Germline V gene lookup returns CDR1 MNHNS and CDR2 SASEGT. The CDR3 runs to 15 residues. The CDR3 loop reads CASSRLAGDQGEQYV. As DNA, the CDR3 is TGTGCCAGCAGCCGACTAGCGGGAGATCAGGGTGAGCAGTACGTC.

This clonotype was picked up a small number of times. This chain links TRBV5-1 with TRBJ2-3; the match to TRBD1 covers 10 bases. This CDR3 is built from 16 residues. V dropped 0 bases and J dropped 6; count of bases not matched to a gene: 7. Per germline, CDR1 SGHRS and CDR2 YFSETQ. CDR3 bases: TGCGCCAGCAGCTTGGAGGGGACAGGGGCAGCCGATACGCAGTATTTT. This sequence encodes CASSLEGTGAADTQYF.

This clonotype was recorded at least ten times. The V and J genes are TRBV27 and TRBJ2-2; 11 nucleotides line up with TRBD2. Germline loops: CDR1 MNHEY, CDR2 SMNVEV (reference sequence). After removal of 4 bases from V and 0 bases from J, the junction contained 4 bases not matched to a gene. The CDR3 runs to 17 residues. CDR3: CASSSGLAVANTGELFF. CDR3 nucleotides: TGTGCCAGCAGTTCGGGACTAGCGGTCGCGAACACCGGGGAGCTGTTTTTT.

The V and J genes are TRBV10-1 and TRBJ2-5; 10 nucleotides agree with TRBD2. The J segment lost 4 bases and the V segment lost 3 bases, leaving 5 bases of the junction unmatched. Per the germline V gene, CDR1 is WNHNN and CDR2 is SYGVQD (reference sequence). This CDR3 has 15 residues. In DNA form, the CDR3 reads TGCGCCAGCAGTGAAAGGCTAGCGGGAGCAGAGACCCAGTACTTC. Translated: CASSERLAGAETQYF.

This clonotype was recorded a few times. The chain employs TRBV7-6 and TRBJ2-1; 9 positions agree with TRBD2. Germline-derived CDR1 and CDR2 are SGHVS and FNYEAQ. CDR3 length: 16 residues. Trimming took 4 bases from V and 7 from J; bases not matched to a gene: 11. The CDR3 DNA follows: TGTGCCAGCAGCTCTACATATGCGGGAGGGCCTAATGAGCAGTTCTTC. This translates into CASSSTYAGGPNEQFF.

The chain is built from TRBV27 and TRBJ1-5; 7 bases fit TRBD1. Germline V gene sequence: CDR1 MNHEY, CDR2 SMNVEV (reference sequence). The CDR3 loop spans 14 amino acids. The trim removed 3 bases at V and 11 bases at J, leaving 10 bases unmatched. The CDR3 DNA follows: TGTGCCAGCAGTTTTTCCTCCCGGGACAGTTCCCAGCATTTT. Residues: CASSFSSRDSSQHF.

The rearrangement uses TRBV7-9 and TRBJ2-2, with a tentative D call TRBD2 (5 bases). Germline-derived CDR1 and CDR2 are SEHNR and FQNEAQ (reference sequence). Trimming removed 0 bases at V and 1 base at J, with 9 bases between. The CDR3 totals 16 residues. CDR3 region: CASSLASGLNTGELFF. In DNA, the CDR3 is TGTGCCAGCAGCTTAGCGAGCGGACTGAACACCGGGGAGCTGTTTTTT.

Only one count was recorded for this clonotype. The rearrangement uses TRBV6-2 or TRBV6-3 and TRBJ2-2; 8 nucleotides align to TRBD2. CDR1 MNHEY and CDR2 SVGEGT come from the germline V gene. The CDR3 covers 14 residues. J gave up 7 bases and V 5 bases, and 6 bases lay outside the gene matches. The CDR3 nucleotides read TGTGCCAGCAGTAGACCCGCGGGGGGCGGGGAGCTGTTTTTT. Amino acids: CASSRPAGGGELFF.

This clonotype has only a few counts. The rearrangement links TRBV12-3 or TRBV12-4 to TRBJ2-3; 8 nucleotides match TRBD2. Trimming cost V 0 bases and J 5 bases; bases outside gene matches: 10. The CDR3 loop spans 17 amino acids. This chain's CDR3 is CASSLALAGGAQDTQYF. In DNA form, the CDR3 reads TGTGCCAGCAGTTTAGCGTTGGCGGGAGGAGCGCAAGATACGCAGTATTTT.

This chain links TRBV7-2 with TRBJ1-1; no clear D gene. Trimming left V 5 bases short and J 10 bases short, with 14 bases between. Germline loops: CDR1 SGHTA, CDR2 FQGNSA. CDR3 length: 12 residues. The CDR3 bases are TGTGCCAGCAGCAGTCACCCAGAGGTAGCTTTCTTT. This gives the protein CASSSHPEVAFF.

There are many counts of this clonotype. The chain employs TRBV20-1 and TRBJ2-3; maybe TRBD1 (5 bases). Per germline, CDR1 DFQATT and CDR2 SNEGSKA (reference sequence). The CDR3 consists of 12 residues. The V end lost 5 bases, the J end lost 0 bases, and 6 bases lay between the germline ends. The chain's CDR3 is CSARTSTDTQYF. The CDR3 nucleotides read TGCAGTGCTCGGACAAGCACAGATACGCAGTATTTT.

The chain uses TRBV20-1 and TRBJ2-5; no clear D gene. V was trimmed by 4 bases and J by 7 bases, leaving 16 bases between them. The CDR3 is made up of 13 amino acids. Germline assignment: CDR1 DFQATT and CDR2 SNEGSKA (reference sequence). Here the CDR3 reads CSANSGPLGTQYF. DNA for the CDR3: TGCAGTGCTAACTCAGGACCACTGGGGACCCAGTACTTC.

The chain joins TRBV10-1 to TRBJ2-1; possibly TRBD1 or TRBD2 for D (5 bases each). The CDR3 sequence is 14 residues long. Germline assignment: CDR1 WNHNN and CDR2 SYGVQD (reference sequence). The V and J ends lost 7 bases and 8 bases respectively, with 18 bases between them. This chain's CDR3 is CASMPGPDGDEQFF. CDR3 sequence (DNA): TGCGCCAGCATGCCGGGACCCGACGGGGATGAGCAGTTCTTC.

On this clonotype: This may stem from a read error, because a much larger clone lies one nucleotide away. The chain couples TRBV29-1 to TRBJ2-3; D is undetermined. Gene TRBJ1-5 matches the end of the DNA better, so the J call may be wrong. The germline V gene has CDR1 SQVTM and CDR2 ANQGSEA. The CDR3 is 15 amino acids. DNA for the CDR3: TGCAGCGTTGAAGATTCGCGGCTAGGCACAGATACGCAGCATTTT. Its protein is CSVEDSRLGTDTQHF.

This clonotype appeared once. The V gene is TRBV7-9, the J gene TRBJ2-1, with TRBD2 identical over 13 bases. Germline CDR1 reads SEHNR; CDR2 reads FQNEAQ (reference sequence). Trimming cost V 5 bases and J 7 bases; bases outside gene matches: 2. CDR3 length: 14 residues. In DNA form, the CDR3 reads TGTGCCAGCAGCCAGGGACTAGCGGGAAATGAGCAGTTCTTC. It codes for CASSQGLAGNEQFF.

A few counts support this clonotype. The chain joins TRBV5-6 to TRBJ2-1; 14 nucleotides align to TRBD2. This CDR3 spans 18 amino acids. The V segment lost 4 bases and the J segment 0 bases; nucleotides outside the gene matches: 6. Germline loops: CDR1 SGHDT, CDR2 YYEEEE. CDR3 in DNA: TGTGCCAGCAGCCCAGGACTAGCGGGAGGTGTCTCCTACAATGAGCAGTTCTTC. Translated: CASSPGLAGGVSYNEQFF.

Only a few counts were recorded for this clonotype. The rearrangement joins TRBV7-8 to TRBJ1-1; possibly TRBD1 for D (6 bases). The CDR3 runs 16 residues. The V gene lost 1 base and the J gene lost 3 bases, with 15 bases spanning the gap. The germline gives CDR1 SGHVS, CDR2 FQNEAQ. The CDR3 loop is CASSLEFGGFDTEAFF. The CDR3 DNA reads TGTGCCAGCAGCTTAGAATTTGGGGGCTTTGACACTGAAGCTTTCTTT. Using reference TRBV7-8 and TRBJ1-1 for the parts outside the CDR3, the full variable domain is GAGVSQSPRYKVAKRGQDVALRCDPISGHVSLFWYQQALGQGPEFLTYFQNEAQLDKSGLPSDRFFAERPEGSVSTLKIQRTQQEDSAVYLCASSLEFGGFDTEAFFGQGTRLTVV.

V usage is TRBV25-1 and J usage is TRBJ2-7, with 7 positions matching TRBD1. Germline values: CDR1 MGHDK, CDR2 SYGVNS. V was clipped by 6 bases and J by 2 bases; unmatched bases: 10. The CDR3 sequence is 15 residues long. CDR3: CASRTDRQGTYEQYF. The CDR3 nucleotides read TGTGCCAGCAGGACCGACAGACAGGGAACCTACGAGCAGTACTTC.

The chain uses TRBV18 and TRBJ2-7, with TRBD2 as a possible D gene (6 bases). This CDR3 comprises 14 residues. CDR1 is KGHSH and CDR2 is LQKENI in the germline V gene. V lost 8 bases, J lost 2 bases, and 16 bases lay in between. Written as DNA, the CDR3 is TGTGCCAGCCGCGCTGGGGGGTCCACCTACGAGCAGTACGTC. Its translation: CASRAGGSTYEQYV.

This clonotype was seen ten or more times. This CDR3 reads CSAPMDTDTQYF. The CDR3 DNA is TGCAGTGCCCCCATGGACACAGATACGCAGTATTTT. The genes are TRBV20-1 and TRBJ2-3; D not certain. V was trimmed by 6 bases and J by 2 bases, leaving 9 bases between them. The CDR3 is 12 residues long. Looked up from germline, CDR1 is DFQATT and CDR2 is SNEGSKA (reference sequence).

This clonotype has a count of ten or more. J is TRBJ2-1 and V is TRBV27; TRBD2 aligns across 15 bases. Germline loops: CDR1 MNHEY, CDR2 SMNVEV (reference sequence). This CDR3 has 17 amino acids. The V gene end was trimmed by 5 bases and the J gene end by 10 bases; junction bases not matched to a gene: 12. The CDR3 sequence is CASSVAPSGTSGREQFF. The CDR3 DNA reads as TGTGCCAGCAGTGTTGCACCGTCCGGGACTAGCGGGAGGGAGCAGTTCTTC.

The CDR3 protein is CATSDLATSGSSTDTQYF. As DNA, the CDR3 is TGTGCCACCAGTGATTTGGCGACTAGCGGGTCTAGCACAGATACGCAGTATTTT. V gene TRBV24-1 combines with J gene TRBJ2-3; 10 positions agree with TRBD2. Germline-derived CDR1 and CDR2 are KGHDR and SFDVKD. J was trimmed by 0 bases and V by 0 bases; bases with no gene match: 5. The CDR3 sequence is 18 residues long.